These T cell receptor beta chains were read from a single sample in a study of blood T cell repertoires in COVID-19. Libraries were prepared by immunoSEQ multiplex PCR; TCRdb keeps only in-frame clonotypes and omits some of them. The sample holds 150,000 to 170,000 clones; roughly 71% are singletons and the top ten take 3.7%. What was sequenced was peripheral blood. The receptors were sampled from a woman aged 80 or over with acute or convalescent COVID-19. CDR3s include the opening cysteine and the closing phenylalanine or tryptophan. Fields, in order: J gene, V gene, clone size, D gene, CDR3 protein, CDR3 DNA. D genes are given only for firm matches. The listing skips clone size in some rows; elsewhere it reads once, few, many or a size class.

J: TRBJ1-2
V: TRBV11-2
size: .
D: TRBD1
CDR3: CASRLDRGLGYTF
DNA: TGTGCCAGCAGATTAGACAGGGGGCTCGGCTACACCTTC

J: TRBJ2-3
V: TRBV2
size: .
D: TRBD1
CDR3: CASSLDRGSTDTQYF
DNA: TGTGCCAGCAGTCTCGACAGGGGAAGCACAGATACGCAGTATTTT

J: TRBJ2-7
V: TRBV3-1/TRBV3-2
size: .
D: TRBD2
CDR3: CASSQSGAGGNYEQYF
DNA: TGTGCCAGCAGCCAATCGGGGGCGGGAGGGAACTACGAGCAGTACTTC

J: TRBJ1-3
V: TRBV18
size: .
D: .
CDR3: CASSSFQALGNTIYF
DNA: TGTGCCAGCTCATCGTTCCAGGCACTGGGAAACACCATATATTTT

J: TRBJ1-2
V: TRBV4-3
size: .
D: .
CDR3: CASSQVVMENYGYTF
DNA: TGCGCCAGCAGCCAAGTTGTCATGGAGAACTATGGCTACACCTTC

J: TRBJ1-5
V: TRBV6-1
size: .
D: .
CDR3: CASSEVLGAASNQPQHF
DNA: TGTGCCAGCAGTGAAGTTCTAGGGGCGGCTAGCAATCAGCCCCAGCATTTT

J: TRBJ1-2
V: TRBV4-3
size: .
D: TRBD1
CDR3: CASSQEGTANYGYTF
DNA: TGCGCCAGCAGCCAAGAGGGGACAGCTAACTATGGCTACACCTTC

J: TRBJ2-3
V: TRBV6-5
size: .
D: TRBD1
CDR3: CASRDGTGNTDTQYF
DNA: TGTGCCAGCAGAGACGGGACAGGTAACACAGATACGCAGTATTTT

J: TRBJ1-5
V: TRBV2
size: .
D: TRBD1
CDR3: CASSGDREIAQPQHF
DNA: TGTGCCAGCAGTGGGGACAGGGAAATCGCTCAGCCCCAGCATTTT

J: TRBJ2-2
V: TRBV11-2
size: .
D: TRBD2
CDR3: CASSPLAGGTTGELFF
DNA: TGTGCCAGCAGCCCACTAGCGGGAGGTACCACCGGGGAGCTGTTTTTT

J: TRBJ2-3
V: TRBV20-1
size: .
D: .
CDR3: CSARGGDTQYF
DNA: TGCAGTGCTAGAGGAGGAGATACGCAGTATTTT

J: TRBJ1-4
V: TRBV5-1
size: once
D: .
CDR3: CASSSTLTGTNEKLFF
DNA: TGCGCCAGCAGCTCCACCCTGACAGGCACTAATGAAAAACTGTTTTTT

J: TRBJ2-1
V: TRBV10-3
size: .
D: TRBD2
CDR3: CAISENAGGTNEQFF
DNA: TGTGCCATCAGTGAGAATGCGGGGGGGACCAATGAGCAGTTCTTC

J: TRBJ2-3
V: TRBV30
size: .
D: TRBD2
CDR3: CARGLAKNTQYF
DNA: TGTGCCCGGGGACTAGCTAAAAATACGCAGTATTTT

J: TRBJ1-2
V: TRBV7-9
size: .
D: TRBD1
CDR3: CASSLEQGIYGGYTF
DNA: TGTGCCAGCAGCTTAGAACAGGGGATCTACGGTGGCTACACCTTC

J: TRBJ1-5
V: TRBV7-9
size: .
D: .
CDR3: CASSLALNQPQHF
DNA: TGTGCCAGCAGCTTAGCCCTGAATCAGCCCCAGCATTTT

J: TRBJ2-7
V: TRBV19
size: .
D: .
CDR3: CASRGARQEDYEQYF
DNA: TGTGCCAGTAGGGGGGCACGACAGGAGGACTACGAGCAGTACTTC

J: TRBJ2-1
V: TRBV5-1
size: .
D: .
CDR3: CASSLDQGSYNEQFF
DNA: TGCGCCAGCAGCTTGGATCAGGGCTCCTACAATGAGCAGTTCTTC

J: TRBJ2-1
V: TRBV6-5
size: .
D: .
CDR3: CASSYSADPSYNEQFF
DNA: TGTGCCAGCAGTTACTCCGCGGATCCCTCCTACAATGAGCAGTTCTTC

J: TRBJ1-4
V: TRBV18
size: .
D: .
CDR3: CASSTQGGSNEKLFF
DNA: TGTGCCAGCTCAACCCAAGGGGGTTCTAATGAAAAACTGTTTTTT

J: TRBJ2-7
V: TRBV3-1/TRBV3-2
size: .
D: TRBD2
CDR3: CASSQTSGRYYEQYF
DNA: TGTGCCAGCAGCCAGACTAGCGGGCGTTACTACGAGCAGTACTTC

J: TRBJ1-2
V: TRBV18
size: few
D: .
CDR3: CASSQGQSFSNYGYTF
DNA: TGTGCCAGCTCACAAGGACAGAGCTTTTCAAACTATGGCTACACCTTC